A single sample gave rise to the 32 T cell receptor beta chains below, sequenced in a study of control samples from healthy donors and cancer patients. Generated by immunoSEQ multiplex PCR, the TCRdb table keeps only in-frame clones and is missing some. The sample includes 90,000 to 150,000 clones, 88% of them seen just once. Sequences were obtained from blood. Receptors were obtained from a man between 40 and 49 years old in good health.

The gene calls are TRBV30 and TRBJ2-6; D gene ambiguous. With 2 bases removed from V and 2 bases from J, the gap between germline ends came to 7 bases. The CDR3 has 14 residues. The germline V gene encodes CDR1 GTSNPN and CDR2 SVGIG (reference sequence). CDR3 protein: CAWSPQPGANVLTF. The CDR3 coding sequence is TGTGCCTGGAGTCCGCAACCTGGGGCCAACGTCCTGACTTTC.

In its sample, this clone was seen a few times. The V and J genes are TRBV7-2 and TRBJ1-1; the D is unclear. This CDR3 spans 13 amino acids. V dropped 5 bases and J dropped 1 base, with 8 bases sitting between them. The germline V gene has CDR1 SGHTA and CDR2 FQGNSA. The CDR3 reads CASSMQENTEAFF. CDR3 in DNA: TGTGCCAGCAGCATGCAGGAGAACACTGAAGCTTTCTTT. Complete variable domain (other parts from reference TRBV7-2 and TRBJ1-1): GAGVSQSPSNKVTEKGKDVELRCDPISGHTALYWYRQSLGQGLEFLIYFQGNSAPDKSGLPSDRFSAERTGGSVSTLTIQRTQQEDSAVYLCASSMQENTEAFFGQGTRLTVV.

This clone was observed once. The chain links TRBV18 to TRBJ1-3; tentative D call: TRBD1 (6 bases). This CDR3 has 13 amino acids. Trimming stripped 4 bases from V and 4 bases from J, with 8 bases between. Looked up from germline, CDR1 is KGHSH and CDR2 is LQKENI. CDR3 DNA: TGTGCCAGCTCACAAGGGGGAGGAAACACCATATATTTT. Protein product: CASSQGGGNTIYF.

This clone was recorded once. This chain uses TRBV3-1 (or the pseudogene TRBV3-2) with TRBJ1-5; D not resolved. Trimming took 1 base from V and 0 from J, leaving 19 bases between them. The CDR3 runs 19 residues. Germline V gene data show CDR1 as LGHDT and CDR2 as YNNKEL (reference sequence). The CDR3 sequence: CASSQGFKTASDSNQPQHF. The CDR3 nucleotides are TGTGCCAGCAGCCAAGGTTTTAAGACGGCATCAGATAGCAATCAGCCCCAGCATTTT.

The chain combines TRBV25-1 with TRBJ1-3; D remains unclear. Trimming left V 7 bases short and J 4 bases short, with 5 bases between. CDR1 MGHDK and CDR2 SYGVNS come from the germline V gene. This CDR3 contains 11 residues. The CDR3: CASTRGNTIYF. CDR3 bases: TGTGCCAGCACTCGGGGAAACACCATATATTTT.

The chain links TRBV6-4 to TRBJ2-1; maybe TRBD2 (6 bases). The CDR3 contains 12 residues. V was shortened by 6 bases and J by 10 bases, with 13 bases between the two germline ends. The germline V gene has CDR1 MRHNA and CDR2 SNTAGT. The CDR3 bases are TGTGCCAGCAGCCGGAACGGGGGAGAGCAGTTCTTC. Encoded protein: CASSRNGGEQFF.

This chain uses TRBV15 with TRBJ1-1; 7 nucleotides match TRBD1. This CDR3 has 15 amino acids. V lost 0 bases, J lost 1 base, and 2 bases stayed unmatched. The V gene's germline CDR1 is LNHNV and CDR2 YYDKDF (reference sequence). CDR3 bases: TGTGCCACCAGCAGAGATCCAGGGGGGAACACTGAAGCTTTCTTT. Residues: CATSRDPGGNTEAFF.

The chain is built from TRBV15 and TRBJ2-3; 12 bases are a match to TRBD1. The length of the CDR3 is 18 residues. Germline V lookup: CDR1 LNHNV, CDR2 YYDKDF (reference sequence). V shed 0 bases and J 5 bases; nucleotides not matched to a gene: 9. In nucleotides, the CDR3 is TGTGCCACCAGCAGAGATTTTGGCGGGACAGGGGGCCAAGATACGCAGTATTTT. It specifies CATSRDFGGTGGQDTQYF.

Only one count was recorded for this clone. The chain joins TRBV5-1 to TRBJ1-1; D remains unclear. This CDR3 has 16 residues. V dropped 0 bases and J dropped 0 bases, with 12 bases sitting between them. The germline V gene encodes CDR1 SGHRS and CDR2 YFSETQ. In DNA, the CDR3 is TGCGCCAGCAGCTTGGGAACAGCGGGGATGAACACTGAAGCTTTCTTT. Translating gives CASSLGTAGMNTEAFF.

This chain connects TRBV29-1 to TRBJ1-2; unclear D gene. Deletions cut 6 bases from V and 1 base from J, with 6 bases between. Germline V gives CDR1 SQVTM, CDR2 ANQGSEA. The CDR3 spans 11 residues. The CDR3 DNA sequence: TGCAGCGTAGACCGTAACTATGGCTACACCTTC. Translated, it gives CSVDRNYGYTF.

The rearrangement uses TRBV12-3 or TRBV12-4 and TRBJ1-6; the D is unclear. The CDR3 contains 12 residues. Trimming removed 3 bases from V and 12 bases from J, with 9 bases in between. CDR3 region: CASSFGDGPLHF. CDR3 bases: TGTGCCAGCAGTTTCGGCGACGGACCCCTCCACTTT.

CDR3 bases: TGCGCCAGCAGCCAAGACGTAGCGGGGTCCTACAATGAGCAGTTCTTC. This gives the protein CASSQDVAGSYNEQFF. The chain couples TRBV4-3 to TRBJ2-1; 8 bases match TRBD2. The germline V gene encodes CDR1 LGHNA and CDR2 YSLEER. The CDR3 sequence is 16 residues long. Trimming removed 0 bases from V and 1 base from J; junction bases left unmatched: 2.

The CDR3 reads CASSIRDRDNEKLFF. CDR3 nucleotide sequence: TGTGCCAGCAGCATCCGGGACAGGGATAATGAAAAACTGTTTTTT. This chain connects TRBV7-9 to TRBJ1-4; 9 bases match TRBD1. The CDR3 covers 15 residues. Looked up from germline, CDR1 is SEHNR and CDR2 is FQNEAQ (reference sequence). J gave up 4 bases and V 5 bases, and 5 bases lay outside the gene matches.

CDR3 region: CASRVRGNEKLFF. The CDR3 DNA sequence: TGTGCCAGCAGGGTGAGGGGTAATGAAAAACTGTTTTTT. The V call is TRBV7-6, the J call TRBJ1-4; D possibly corresponds to TRBD1 (5 bases). Trimming took 6 bases from V and 4 from J, leaving 9 bases between them. The germline V gene has CDR1 SGHVS and CDR2 FNYEAQ. This CDR3 spans 13 amino acids.

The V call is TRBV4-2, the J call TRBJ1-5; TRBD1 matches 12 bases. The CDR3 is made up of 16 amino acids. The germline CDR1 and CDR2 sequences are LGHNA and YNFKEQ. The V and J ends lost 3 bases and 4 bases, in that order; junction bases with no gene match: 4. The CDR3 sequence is CASSQGQGATNQPQHF. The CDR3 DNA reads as TGTGCCAGCAGCCAGGGACAGGGGGCTACAAATCAGCCCCAGCATTTT.

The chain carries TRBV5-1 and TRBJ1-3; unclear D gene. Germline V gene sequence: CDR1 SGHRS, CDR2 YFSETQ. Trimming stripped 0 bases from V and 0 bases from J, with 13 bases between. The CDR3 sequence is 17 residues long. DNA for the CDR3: TGCGCCAGCAGCTTGGACGGTAGGGCGAGCTCTGGAAACACCATATATTTT. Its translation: CASSLDGRASSGNTIYF. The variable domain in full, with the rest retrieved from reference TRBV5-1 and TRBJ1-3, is KAGVTQTPRYLIKTRGQQVTLSCSPISGHRSVSWYQQTPGQGLQFLFEYFSETQRNKGNFPGRFSGRQFSNSRSEMNVSTLELGDSALYLCASSLDGRASSGNTIYFGEGSWLTVV.

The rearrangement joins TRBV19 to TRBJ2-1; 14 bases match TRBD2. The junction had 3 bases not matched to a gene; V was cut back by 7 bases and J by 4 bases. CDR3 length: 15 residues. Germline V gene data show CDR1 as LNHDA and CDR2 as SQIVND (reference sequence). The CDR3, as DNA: TGTGCCAGTATCGGGACTAGCGGGGGTTACAATGAGCAGTTCTTC. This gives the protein CASIGTSGGYNEQFF.

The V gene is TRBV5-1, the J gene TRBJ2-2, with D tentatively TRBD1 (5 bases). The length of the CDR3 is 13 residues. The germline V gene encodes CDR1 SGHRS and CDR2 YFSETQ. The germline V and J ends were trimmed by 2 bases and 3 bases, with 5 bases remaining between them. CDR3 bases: TGCGCCAGCAGCTTAGGGGACACCGGGGAGCTGTTTTTT. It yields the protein CASSLGDTGELFF.

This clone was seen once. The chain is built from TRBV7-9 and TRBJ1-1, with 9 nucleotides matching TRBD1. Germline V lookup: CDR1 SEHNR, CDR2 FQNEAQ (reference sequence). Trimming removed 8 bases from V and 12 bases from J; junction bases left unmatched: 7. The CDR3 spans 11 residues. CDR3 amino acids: CASGTGTGPFF. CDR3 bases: TGTGCCAGCGGTACCGGGACAGGGCCTTTCTTT.

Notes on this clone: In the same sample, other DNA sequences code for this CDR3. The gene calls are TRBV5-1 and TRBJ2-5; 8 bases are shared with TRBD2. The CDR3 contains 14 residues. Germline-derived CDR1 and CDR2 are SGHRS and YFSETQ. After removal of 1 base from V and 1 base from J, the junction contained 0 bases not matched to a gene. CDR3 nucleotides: TGCGCCAGCAGCTTGACTAGCGGCCAAGAGACCCAGTACTTC. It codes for CASSLTSGQETQYF.

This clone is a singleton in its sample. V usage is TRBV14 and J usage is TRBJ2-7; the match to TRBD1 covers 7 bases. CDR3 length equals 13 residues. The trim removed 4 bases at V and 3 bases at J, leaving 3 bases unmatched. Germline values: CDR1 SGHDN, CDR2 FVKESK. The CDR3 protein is CASSPGQHYEQYF. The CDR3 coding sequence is TGTGCCAGCAGCCCGGGACAGCACTACGAGCAGTACTTC.

The CDR3 is CASSIDQWLSPLHF. CDR3 in DNA: TGTGCCAGTAGTATAGATCAATGGCTCTCACCCCTCCACTTT. The J gene is TRBJ1-6, the V gene TRBV19; D is unresolved. V lost 0 bases to trimming and J lost 10 bases, with 10 bases between them. CDR1 is LNHDA and CDR2 is SQIVND in the germline V gene (reference sequence). The CDR3 is made up of 14 amino acids.

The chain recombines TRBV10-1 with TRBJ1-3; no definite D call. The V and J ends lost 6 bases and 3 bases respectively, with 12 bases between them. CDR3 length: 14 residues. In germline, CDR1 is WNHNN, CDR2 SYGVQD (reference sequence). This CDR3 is CASSGSDLGNTIYF. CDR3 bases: TGCGCCAGCAGCGGGAGCGACCTTGGAAACACCATATATTTT.

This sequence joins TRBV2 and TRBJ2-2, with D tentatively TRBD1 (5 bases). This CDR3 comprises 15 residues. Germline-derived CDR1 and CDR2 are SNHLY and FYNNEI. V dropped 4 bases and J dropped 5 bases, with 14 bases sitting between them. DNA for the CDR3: TGTGCCAGCAGTGTCCTGCAGGGCAGAACCGGGGAGCTGTTTTTT. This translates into CASSVLQGRTGELFF. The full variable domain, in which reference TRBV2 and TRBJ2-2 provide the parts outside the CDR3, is EPEVTQTPSHQVTQMGQEVILRCVPISNHLYFYWYRQILGQKVEFLVSFYNNEISEKSEIFDDQFSVERPDGSNFTLKIRSTKLEDSAMYFCASSVLQGRTGELFFGEGSRLTVL.

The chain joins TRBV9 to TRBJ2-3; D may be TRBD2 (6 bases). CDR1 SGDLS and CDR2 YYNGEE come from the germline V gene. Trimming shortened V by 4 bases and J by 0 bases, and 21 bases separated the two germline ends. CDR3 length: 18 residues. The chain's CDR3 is CASSPPLGTATSTDTQYF. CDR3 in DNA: TGTGCCAGCAGCCCCCCACTGGGGACTGCCACTAGCACAGATACGCAGTATTTT.

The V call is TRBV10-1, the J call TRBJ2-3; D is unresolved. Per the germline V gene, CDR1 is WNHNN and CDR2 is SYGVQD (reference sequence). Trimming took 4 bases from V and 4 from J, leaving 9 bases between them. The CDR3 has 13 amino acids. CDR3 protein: CASSGPNSDTQYF. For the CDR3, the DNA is TGCGCCAGCAGTGGGCCTAATTCAGATACGCAGTATTTT.

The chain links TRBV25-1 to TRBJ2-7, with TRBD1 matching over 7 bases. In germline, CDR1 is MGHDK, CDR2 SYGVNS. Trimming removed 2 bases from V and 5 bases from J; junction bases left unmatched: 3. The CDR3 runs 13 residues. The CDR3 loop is CASSEVRGNEQYF. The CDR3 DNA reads TGTGCCAGCAGTGAAGTCAGGGGGAACGAGCAGTACTTC.

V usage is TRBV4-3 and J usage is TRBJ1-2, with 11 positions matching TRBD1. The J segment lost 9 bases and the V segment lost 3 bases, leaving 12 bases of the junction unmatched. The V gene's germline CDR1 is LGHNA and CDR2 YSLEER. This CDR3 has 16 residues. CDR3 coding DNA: TGCGCCAGCAGCCACACCGGGACAGGGGGACTGCATCGCTACACCTTC. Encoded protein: CASSHTGTGGLHRYTF.

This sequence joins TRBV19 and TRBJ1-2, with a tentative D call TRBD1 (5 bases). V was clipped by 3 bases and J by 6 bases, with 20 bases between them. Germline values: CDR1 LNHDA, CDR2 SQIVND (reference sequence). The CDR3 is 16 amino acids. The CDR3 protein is CASSMRVRTYGNGYTF. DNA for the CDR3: TGTGCCAGTAGTATGAGGGTTCGGACATACGGAAATGGCTACACCTTC.

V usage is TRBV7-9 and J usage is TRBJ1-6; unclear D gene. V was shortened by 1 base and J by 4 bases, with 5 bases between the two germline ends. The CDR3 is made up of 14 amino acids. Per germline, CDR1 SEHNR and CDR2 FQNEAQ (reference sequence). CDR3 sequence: CASSLDSYNSPLHF. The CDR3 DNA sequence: TGTGCCAGCAGCTTAGATTCTTATAATTCACCCCTCCACTTT.

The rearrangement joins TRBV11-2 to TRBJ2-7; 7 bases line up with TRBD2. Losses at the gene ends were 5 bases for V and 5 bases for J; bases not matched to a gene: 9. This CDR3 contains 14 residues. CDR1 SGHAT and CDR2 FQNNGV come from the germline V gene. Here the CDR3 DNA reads TGTGCCAGCAGCCCCACCCCTGGGGGGGACGAGCAGTACTTC. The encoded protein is CASSPTPGGDEQYF.

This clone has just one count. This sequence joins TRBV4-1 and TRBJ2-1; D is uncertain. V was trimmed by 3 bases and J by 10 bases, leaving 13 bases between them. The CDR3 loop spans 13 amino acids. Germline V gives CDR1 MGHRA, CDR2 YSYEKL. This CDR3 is CASSHNGPSEQFF. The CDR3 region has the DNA TGCGCCAGCAGCCATAACGGGCCCTCGGAGCAGTTCTTC.